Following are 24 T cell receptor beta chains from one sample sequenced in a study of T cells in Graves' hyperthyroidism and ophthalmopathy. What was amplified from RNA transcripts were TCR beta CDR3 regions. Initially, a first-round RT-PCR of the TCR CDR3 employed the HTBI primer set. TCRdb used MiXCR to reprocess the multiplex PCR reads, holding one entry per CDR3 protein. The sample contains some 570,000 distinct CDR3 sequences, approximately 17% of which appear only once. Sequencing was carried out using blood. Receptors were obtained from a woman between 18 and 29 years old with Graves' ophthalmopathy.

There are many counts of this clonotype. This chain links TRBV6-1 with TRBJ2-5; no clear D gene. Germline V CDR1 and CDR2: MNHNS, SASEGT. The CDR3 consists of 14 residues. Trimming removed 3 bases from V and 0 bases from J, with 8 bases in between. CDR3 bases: TGTGCCAGCAGTGATTTGGCATACCAAGAGACCCAGTACTTC. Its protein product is CASSDLAYQETQYF.

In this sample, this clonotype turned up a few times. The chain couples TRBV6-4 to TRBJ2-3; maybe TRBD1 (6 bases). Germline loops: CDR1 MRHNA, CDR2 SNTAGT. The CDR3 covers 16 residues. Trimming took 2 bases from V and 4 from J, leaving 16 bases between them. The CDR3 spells CASSDSQAGDADTQYF. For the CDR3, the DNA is TGTGCCAGCAGTGACAGTCAGGCAGGGGATGCAGATACGCAGTATTTT.

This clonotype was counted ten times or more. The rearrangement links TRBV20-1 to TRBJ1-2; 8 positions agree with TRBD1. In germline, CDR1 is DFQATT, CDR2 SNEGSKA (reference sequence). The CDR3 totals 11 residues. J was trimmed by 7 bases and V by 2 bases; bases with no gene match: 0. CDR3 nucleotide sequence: TGCAGTGCTAGACAGGGGGCTGGCTACACCTTC. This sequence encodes CSARQGAGYTF.

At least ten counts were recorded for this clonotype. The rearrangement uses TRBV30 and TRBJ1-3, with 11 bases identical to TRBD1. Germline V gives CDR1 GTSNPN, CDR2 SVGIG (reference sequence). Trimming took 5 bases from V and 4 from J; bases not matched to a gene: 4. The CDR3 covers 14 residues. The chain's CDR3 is CAWAGTGGGNTIYF. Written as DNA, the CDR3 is TGTGCCTGGGCCGGGACAGGGGGAGGAAACACCATATATTTT. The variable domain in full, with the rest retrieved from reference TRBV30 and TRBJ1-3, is SQTIHQWPATLVQPVGSPLSLECTVEGTSNPNLYWYRQAAGRGLQLLFYSVGIGQISSEVPQNLSASRPQDRQFILSSKKLLLSDSGFYLCAWAGTGGGNTIYFGEGSWLTVV.

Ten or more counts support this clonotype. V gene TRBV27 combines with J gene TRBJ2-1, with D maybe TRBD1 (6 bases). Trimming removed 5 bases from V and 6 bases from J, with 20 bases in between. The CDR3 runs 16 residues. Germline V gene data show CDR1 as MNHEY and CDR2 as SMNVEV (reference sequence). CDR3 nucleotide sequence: TGTGCCAGCAGTCTAATAAGACAGGCTGGGGGCAATGAGCAGTTCTTC. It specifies CASSLIRQAGGNEQFF.

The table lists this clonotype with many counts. This CDR3 is CASSPSGGRASQYF. In DNA form, the CDR3 reads TGTGCCAGCAGTCCCTCCGGGGGGAGGGCCTCTCAGTACTTC. The chain uses TRBV28 and TRBJ2-5, with 7 bases aligning to TRBD2. The CDR3 spans 14 residues. The V gene's germline CDR1 is MDHEN and CDR2 SYDVKM. Trimming removed 5 bases from V and 11 bases from J; junction bases left unmatched: 14.

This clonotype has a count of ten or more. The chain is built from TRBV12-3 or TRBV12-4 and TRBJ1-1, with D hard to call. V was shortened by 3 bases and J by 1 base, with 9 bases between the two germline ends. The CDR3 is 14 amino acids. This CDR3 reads CASSFLEANTEAFF. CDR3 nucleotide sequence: TGTGCCAGCAGTTTTCTGGAGGCGAACACTGAAGCTTTCTTT.

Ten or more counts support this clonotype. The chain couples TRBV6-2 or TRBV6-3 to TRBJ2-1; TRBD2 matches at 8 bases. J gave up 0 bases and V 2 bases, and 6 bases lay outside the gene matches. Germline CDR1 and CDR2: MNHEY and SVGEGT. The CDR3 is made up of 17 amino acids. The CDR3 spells CASSYRAGESSYNEQFF. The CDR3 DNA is TGTGCCAGCAGTTACAGAGCGGGGGAGAGCTCCTACAATGAGCAGTTCTTC.

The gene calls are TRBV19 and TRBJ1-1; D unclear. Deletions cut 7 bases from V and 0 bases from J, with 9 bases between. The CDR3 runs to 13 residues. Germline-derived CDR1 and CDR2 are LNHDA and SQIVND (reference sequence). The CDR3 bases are TGTGCCAGTATCTCAAGGGTGAACACTGAAGCTTTCTTT. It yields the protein CASISRVNTEAFF. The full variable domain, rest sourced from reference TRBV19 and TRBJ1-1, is DGGITQSPKYLFRKEGQNVTLSCEQNLNHDAMYWYRQDPGQGLRLIYYSQIVNDFQKGDIAEGYSVSREKKESFPLTVTSAQKNPTAFYLCASISRVNTEAFFGQGTRLTVV.

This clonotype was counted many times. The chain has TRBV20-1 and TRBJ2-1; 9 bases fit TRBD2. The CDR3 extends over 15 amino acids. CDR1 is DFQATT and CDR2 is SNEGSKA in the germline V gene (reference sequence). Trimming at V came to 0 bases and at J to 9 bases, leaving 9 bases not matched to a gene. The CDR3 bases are TGCAGTGCTAGAGATTCTCTCGGCGGGAGGGTTGAGCAGTTCTTC. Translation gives CSARDSLGGRVEQFF.

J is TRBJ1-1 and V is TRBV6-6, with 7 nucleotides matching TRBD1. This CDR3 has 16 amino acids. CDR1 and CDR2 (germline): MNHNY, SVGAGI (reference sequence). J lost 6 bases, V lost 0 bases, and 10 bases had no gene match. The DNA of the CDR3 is TGTGCCAGCAGTTACTCCCAAGGACAGGAAATTCCTGAAGCTTTCTTT. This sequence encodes CASSYSQGQEIPEAFF.

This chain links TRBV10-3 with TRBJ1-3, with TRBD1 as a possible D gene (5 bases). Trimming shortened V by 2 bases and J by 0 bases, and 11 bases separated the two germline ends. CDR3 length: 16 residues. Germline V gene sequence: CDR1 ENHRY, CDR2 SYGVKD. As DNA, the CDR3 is TGTGCCATCAGTGAGACGGGGACCCACTCTGGAAACACCATATATTTT. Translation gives CAISETGTHSGNTIYF.

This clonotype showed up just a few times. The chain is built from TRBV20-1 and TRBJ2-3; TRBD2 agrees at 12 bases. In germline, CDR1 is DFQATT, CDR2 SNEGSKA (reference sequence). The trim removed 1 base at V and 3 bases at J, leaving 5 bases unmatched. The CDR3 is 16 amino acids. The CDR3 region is CSARAWTSGKTDTQYF. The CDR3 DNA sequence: TGCAGTGCTAGAGCCTGGACTAGCGGGAAGACAGATACGCAGTATTTT.

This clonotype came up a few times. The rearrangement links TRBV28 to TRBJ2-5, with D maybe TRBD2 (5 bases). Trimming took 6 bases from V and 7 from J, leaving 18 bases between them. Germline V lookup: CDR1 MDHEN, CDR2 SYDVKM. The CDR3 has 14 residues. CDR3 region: CASRPGILSGTQYF. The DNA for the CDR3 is TGTGCCAGCAGACCCGGGATCCTATCCGGGACCCAGTACTTC.

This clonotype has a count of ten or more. The CDR3 protein is CASSTGGSWLGTEAFF. The CDR3 region has the DNA TGTGCCAGCAGTACCGGAGGCAGTTGGTTGGGCACTGAAGCTTTCTTT. The chain recombines TRBV2 with TRBJ1-1; the D is unclear. V lost 5 bases, J lost 4 bases, and 20 bases lay in between. The CDR3 runs to 16 residues. Germline V CDR1 and CDR2: SNHLY, FYNNEI.

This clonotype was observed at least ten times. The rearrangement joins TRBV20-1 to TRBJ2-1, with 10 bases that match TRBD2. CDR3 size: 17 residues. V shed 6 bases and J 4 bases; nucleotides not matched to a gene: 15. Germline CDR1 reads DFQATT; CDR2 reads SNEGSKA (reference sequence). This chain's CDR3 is CSAPRTSGKPFYNEQFF. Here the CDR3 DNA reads TGCAGTGCCCCCCGGACTAGCGGAAAACCCTTTTACAATGAGCAGTTCTTC.

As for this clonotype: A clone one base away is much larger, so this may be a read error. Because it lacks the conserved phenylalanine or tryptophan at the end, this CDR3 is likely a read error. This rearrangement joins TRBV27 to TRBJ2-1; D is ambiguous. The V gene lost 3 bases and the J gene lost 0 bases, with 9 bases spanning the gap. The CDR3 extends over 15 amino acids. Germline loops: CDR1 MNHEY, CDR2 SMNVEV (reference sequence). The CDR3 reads CASSFGGSSYNEQFL. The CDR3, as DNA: TGTGCCAGCAGTTTTGGCGGAAGCTCCTACAATGAGCAGTTCCTC.

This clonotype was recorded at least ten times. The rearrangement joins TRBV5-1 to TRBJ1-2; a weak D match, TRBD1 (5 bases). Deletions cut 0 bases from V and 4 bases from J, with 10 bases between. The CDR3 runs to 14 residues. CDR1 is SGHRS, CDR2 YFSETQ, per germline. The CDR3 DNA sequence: TGCGCCAGCAGCTTGGAGGGAACAGGCTATGGCTACACCTTC. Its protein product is CASSLEGTGYGYTF.

Here the CDR3 reads CASSLVPGGIILGFQPQHF. CDR3 nucleotides: TGTGCCAGCAGCTTAGTTCCAGGGGGAATTATTCTCGGCTTTCAGCCCCAGCATTTT. The chain couples TRBV7-6 to TRBJ1-5; 7 positions match TRBD1. The CDR3 is 19 amino acids. Germline assignment: CDR1 SGHVS and CDR2 FNYEAQ. Trimming removed 1 base from V and 6 bases from J; junction bases left unmatched: 18.

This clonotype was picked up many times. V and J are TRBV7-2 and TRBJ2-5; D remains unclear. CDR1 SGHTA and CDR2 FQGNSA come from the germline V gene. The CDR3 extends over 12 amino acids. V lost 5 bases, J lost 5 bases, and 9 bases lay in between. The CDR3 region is CASSHPWETQYF. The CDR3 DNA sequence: TGTGCCAGCAGCCATCCTTGGGAGACCCAGTACTTC. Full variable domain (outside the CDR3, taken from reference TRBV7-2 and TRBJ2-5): GAGVSQSPSNKVTEKGKDVELRCDPISGHTALYWYRQSLGQGLEFLIYFQGNSAPDKSGLPSDRFSAERTGGSVSTLTIQRTQQEDSAVYLCASSHPWETQYFGPGTRLLVL.

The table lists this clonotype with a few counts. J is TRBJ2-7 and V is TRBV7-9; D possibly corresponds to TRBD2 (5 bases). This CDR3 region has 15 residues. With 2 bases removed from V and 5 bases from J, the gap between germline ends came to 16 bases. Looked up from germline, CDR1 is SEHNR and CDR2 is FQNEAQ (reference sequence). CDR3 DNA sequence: TGTGCCAGCAGCTTAATTATCCGGGGTTTACACGAGCAGTACTTC. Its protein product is CASSLIIRGLHEQYF.

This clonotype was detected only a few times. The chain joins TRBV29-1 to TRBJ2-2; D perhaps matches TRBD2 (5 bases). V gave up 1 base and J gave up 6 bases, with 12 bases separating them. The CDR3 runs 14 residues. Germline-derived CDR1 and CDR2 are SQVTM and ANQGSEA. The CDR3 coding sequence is TGCAGCGTTGAAGGAGGGAACCCCGCCGGGGAGCTGTTTTTT. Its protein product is CSVEGGNPAGELFF.

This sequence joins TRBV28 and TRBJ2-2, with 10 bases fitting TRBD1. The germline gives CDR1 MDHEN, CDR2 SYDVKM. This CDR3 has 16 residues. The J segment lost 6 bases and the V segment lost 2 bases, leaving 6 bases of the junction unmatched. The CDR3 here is CASSLRGQGRSGELFF. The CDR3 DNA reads TGTGCCAGCAGTTTAAGGGGACAGGGGAGGTCCGGGGAGCTGTTTTTT.

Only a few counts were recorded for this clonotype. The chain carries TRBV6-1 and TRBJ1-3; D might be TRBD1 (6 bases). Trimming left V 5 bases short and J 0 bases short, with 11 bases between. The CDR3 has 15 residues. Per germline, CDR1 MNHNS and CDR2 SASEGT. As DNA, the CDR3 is TGTGCCAGCAGTCCTGAGGGGGGCTCTGGAAACACCATATATTTT. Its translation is CASSPEGGSGNTIYF.